The clone carrying this T cell receptor beta chain was observed many times. Germline CDR1 MNHEY, CDR2 SVGEGT. Trimming shortened V by 6 bases and J by 0 bases, and 15 bases separated the two germline ends. The CDR3 covers 16 residues. The data originate from a study of T-cell reconstitution after alpha-beta-depleted transplantation in children. Molecular barcoding with unique molecular identifiers was used for the TCRbeta library. TCRdb ran MiXCR on the PCR reads and lists one entry per CDR3 protein. The table records approximately 250,000 distinct CDR3 sequences, around 8.9% of them present only once.

V is TRBV6-2 or TRBV6-3 and J is TRBJ1-5; D not resolved. The sample was PBMCs from the stem cell graft donor, taken from the stem cell graft. The sequence was obtained from a human donor who donated a stem cell graft to a child with SCID. The CDR3 protein is CASSPWRAYSNQPQHF. DNA of the CDR3: TGTGCCAGCAGCCCCTGGAGAGCGTATAGCAATCAGCCCCAGCATTTT.